This T cell receptor (beta chain) was recorded in a study of Graves' ophthalmopathy and Graves' hyperthyroidism. This clonotype was observed many times. Beta-chain TCR CDR3 regions were amplified from RNA transcripts. After a first-round RT-PCR with HTBI primers, a second-round multiplex PCR was run. TCRdb reprocessed the multiplex PCR reads via MiXCR and lists one record per CDR3 protein. There are about 340,000 distinct CDR3 sequences in the sample; roughly 16% occur only once, and approximately 13% lies in the top ten. Those donors who had ophthalmopathy presented with moderate-to-severe activity, a CAS of ≥3, a NOSPECS of ≥4 and a duration under 3 months. Pregnancy or lactation, uncontrolled infections and other autoimmune diseases were grounds for excluding patients. Symptoms, serum thyroxine and TRAb, thyroid ultrasound, and orbital computed tomography formed the diagnostic basis. V was pared by 5 bases and J by 1 base, with 7 bases of the junction left unmatched. Per germline, CDR1 SGHRS and CDR2 YFSETQ. The CDR3 extends over 16 amino acids.

The sample taken for sequencing was peripheral blood. This sequence was found in an adult man with Graves' ophthalmopathy. V gene TRBV5-1 combines with J gene TRBJ2-2, with 8 bases aligning to TRBD2. CDR3 region: CASRIRTSGNTGELFF. The CDR3 DNA sequence: TGCGCCAGCAGGATTCGTACTAGCGGGAACACCGGGGAGCTGTTTTTT.